The entry that follows covers one T cell receptor (beta chain) sequence. The data belong to a study of T cell repertoires in cytomegalovirus infection. TCRdb processed the reads anew with MiXCR; each CDR3 protein has one entry. The sample consists of some 390,000 distinct CDR3 sequences, less than 20% of them appearing once. Sequenced material: PBMCs. This sequence was found in a human donor in good health (CMV status not recorded). Some clones in this sample may be carry-over from other donors' samples.

CDR3: CASRNAGTSLGELFF. CDR3 coding DNA: TGTGCCAGCAGAAACGCCGGGACTAGTCTGGGGGAGCTGTTTTTT. The rearrangement joins TRBV7-9 to TRBJ2-2; 8 nucleotides match TRBD2. J was trimmed by 8 bases and V by 6 bases; bases with no gene match: 11. The CDR3 contains 15 residues. Germline assignment: CDR1 SEHNR and CDR2 FQNEAQ (reference sequence).